The rows below give T cell receptor beta chains drawn from one sample of a study of shared clonotypes between healthy human individuals. Generated by immunoSEQ multiplex PCR, the TCRdb table keeps only in-frame clones and is missing some. Counted here are about 470,000 clones, roughly 77% occurring once; the ten biggest clones make up approximately 13%. The sample taken for sequencing was PBMCs. The receptors were gathered from a woman in her thirties or forties in good health. Some clones in this sample may be carry-over from other donors' samples. The CDR3 runs from the conserved cysteine through the conserved F or W. D genes are given only for firm matches. Only some rows state a clone size, as once, few, many or a class for expanded clones.

d_call,v_call,j_call,clone_size,cdr3_length,cdr3_aa,cdr3_nt
-,TRBV7-2,TRBJ1-2,-,14,CASSLGEGLGGYTF,TGTGCCAGCAGCTTAGGCGAGGGTTTGGGTGGCTACACCTTC
TRBD1,TRBV28,TRBJ1-4,-,15,CASSPRQGLSEKLFF,TGTGCCAGCAGTCCCCGACAGGGTTTGAGTGAAAAACTGTTTTTT
TRBD2,TRBV11-3,TRBJ2-7,-,15,CASSELAGARYEQYF,TGTGCCAGCAGCGAACTAGCGGGAGCTCGTTACGAGCAGTACTTC
TRBD2,TRBV4-3,TRBJ2-2,-,17,CASSQGTSGTPWGELFF,TGCGCCAGCAGCCAGGGGACTAGCGGAACACCGTGGGGGGAGCTGTTTTTT
-,TRBV11-2,TRBJ2-1,-,15,CAKLRGSPGYNEQFF,TGTGCCAAGCTTCGGGGGAGCCCAGGCTACAATGAGCAGTTCTTC
TRBD1,TRBV14,TRBJ2-7,-,16,CASSQELGQGPYEQYF,TGTGCCAGCAGCCAGGAGTTGGGACAGGGCCCCTACGAGCAGTACTTC
TRBD2,TRBV6-1,TRBJ2-3,-,13,CGSSGSYLDTQYF,TGTGGGAGTAGCGGGAGCTATTTAGATACGCAGTATTTT
TRBD1,TRBV19,TRBJ2-7,-,15,CASSIETGWSYEQYF,TGTGCCAGTAGTATAGAGACAGGGTGGTCCTACGAGCAGTACTTC
-,TRBV7-2,TRBJ1-2,-,14,CASSLEVPLGGYTF,TGTGCCAGCAGCTTAGAGGTGCCCCTGGGCGGCTACACCTTC
-,TRBV7-9,TRBJ1-2,-,13,CASTPSRGNGYTF,TGTGCCAGCACCCCAAGCCGAGGGAATGGCTACACCTTC
-,TRBV27,TRBJ2-2,-,12,CASSRAAGELFF,TGTGCCAGCAGTCGGGCGGCCGGGGAGCTGTTTTTT
-,TRBV28,TRBJ2-7,-,11,CASSLATGKYF,TGTGCCAGCAGTTTAGCAACAGGGAAGTACTTC
TRBD2,TRBV4-2,TRBJ2-1,-,13,CASSQDFGGRPLF,TGTGCCAGCAGCCAAGATTTCGGCGGGAGGCCCCTCTTC
TRBD1,TRBV2,TRBJ2-1,many,16,CASSITGTVGDNEQFF,TGTGCCAGCAGCATCACCGGGACAGTGGGGGACAATGAGCAGTTCTTC
-,TRBV2,TRBJ2-5,-,14,CASSETASQETQYF,TGTGCCAGCAGTGAAACGGCTAGTCAAGAGACCCAGTACTTC
-,TRBV12-2,TRBJ2-1,-,15,CASRLEAGAYNEQFF,TGTGCAAGTCGCTTAGAAGCGGGAGCCTACAATGAGCAGTTCTTC
-,TRBV1,TRBJ2-6,-,17,CTSSQEALWAGANVLTF,TGCACCAGCAGCCAAGAGGCCCTCTGGGCGGGGGCCAACGTCCTGACTTTC
TRBD1,TRBV5-1,TRBJ2-5,-,13,CASSSDRVETQYF,TGCGCCAGCAGCTCTGACAGGGTTGAGACCCAGTACTTC
-,TRBV7-9,TRBJ2-3,few,15,CASSLGTISTDTQYF,TGTGCCAGCAGCTTGGGGACCATTAGCACAGATACGCAGTATTTT
TRBD1,TRBV28,TRBJ2-4,-,15,CASSLRDRDTNIQYF,TGTGCCAGCAGTTTAAGGGACAGGGATACAAACATTCAGTACTTC
TRBD2,TRBV5-4,TRBJ2-3,-,15,CASRGERDSTDTQYF,TGTGCCAGCAGGGGCGAGCGGGATAGCACAGATACGCAGTATTTT
-,TRBV5-1,TRBJ2-5,-,15,CASSLLEGGQETQYF,TGCGCCAGCAGCTTGCTGGAGGGGGGCCAAGAGACCCAGTACTTC
-,TRBV15,TRBJ1-5,-,17,CATSRGRLLGGNQPQHF,TGTGCCACCAGCAGAGGCCGTCTTCTGGGCGGCAATCAGCCCCAGCACTTT
-,TRBV4-2,TRBJ2-3,-,15,CASSQGPSLADTQYF,TGTGCCAGCAGCCAAGGCCCTTCCCTGGCAGATACGCAGTATTTT
-,TRBV29-1,TRBJ2-7,-,13,CSVEEAQGSEQYF,TGCAGCGTTGAAGAGGCCCAGGGTTCCGAGCAGTACTTC
-,TRBV15,TRBJ2-5,-,15,CATSRDRGDQETQYF,TGTGCCACCAGCAGAGATCGTGGGGATCAAGAGACCCAGTACTTC
-,TRBV29-1,TRBJ1-2,once,14,CSFTPMGGDYGYTF,TGCAGCTTTACCCCCATGGGGGGAGACTATGGCTACACCTTC
TRBD1,TRBV7-2,TRBJ1-1,-,14,CASSYDRVSTEAFF,TGTGCCAGCAGCTACGACAGGGTGAGCACTGAAGCTTTCTTT
-,TRBV6-5,TRBJ2-5,-,15,CASSRGPNSGETQYF,TGTGCCAGCAGTCGGGGGCCTAACAGTGGGGAGACCCAGTACTTC
-,TRBV5-4,TRBJ2-7,-,14,CASSLGVLGDEQYF,TGTGCCAGCAGCTTGGGCGTTCTGGGGGACGAGCAGTACTTC
-,TRBV19,TRBJ1-4,-,15,CASSATGGGNEKLFF,TGTGCCAGTAGTGCAACAGGCGGGGGGAATGAAAAACTGTTTTTT
-,TRBV28,TRBJ2-7,-,12,CASSSNYYEQYF,TGTGCCAGCAGCTCAAATTATTACGAGCAGTACTTC